A single sample is the source of the 2 T cell receptor beta chains below, sequenced in a study of neoadjuvant nivolumab and ipilimumab in lung cancer. Repertoires were generated with immunoSEQ multiplex PCR, while TCRdb's copy carries only in-frame clones and drops some. The repertoire has about 27,000 clones, 75% to 80% of them found once; the top ten carry approximately 18%. The sample consisted of tumor tissue, taken after neoadjuvant nivolumab, alone or with ipilimumab, at or shortly before surgery. The source of these receptors is an adult with non-small cell lung cancer.

The chain carries TRBV5-6 and TRBJ1-5; 10 nucleotides agree with TRBD1. Germline CDR1 reads SGHDT; CDR2 reads YYEEEE. CDR3 length: 13 residues. Germline trimming cut 7 bases from V and 4 bases from J; bases unmatched to any gene: 2. The CDR3 bases are TGTGCCAGCGGACAGGGGGTTAATCAGCCCCAGCATTTT. It yields the protein CASGQGVNQPQHF.

The chain couples TRBV10-2 to TRBJ1-1; D unresolved. The CDR3 totals 13 residues. V was shortened by 7 bases and J by 2 bases, with 11 bases between the two germline ends. Germline lookup yields CDR1 WSHSY and CDR2 SAAADI. The CDR3 is CASTNSYNTEAFF. CDR3 DNA sequence: TGCGCCAGCACGAACAGCTATAACACTGAAGCTTTCTTT.